This passage covers 18 T cell receptor beta chains from one sample sequenced in a study of CD8 T cells in ankylosing spondylitis. TCRdb redid the calling of the 5' RACE reads with MiXCR, one entry per CDR3 protein. Seen here are more than 150,000 distinct CDR3 sequences, roughly 18% observed once, and the top ten hold 4.3%. Specimen: blood, either unsorted or a sorted T cell fraction (not recorded which). Receptors originate from a male donor aged 10-30 years with ankylosing spondylitis or in good health (not recorded which).

This chain joins TRBV11-3 and TRBJ2-7; tentative D call: TRBD1 (7 bases). V lost 5 bases to trimming and J lost 1 base, with 12 bases between them. The CDR3 spans 14 residues. Germline CDR1 and CDR2: SGHNT and YENEEA. CDR3 protein: CASSPGDRSYEQYV. CDR3 sequence (DNA): TGTGCCAGCAGCCCGGGGGACAGATCCTACGAGCAGTACGTC.

The chain joins TRBV25-1 to TRBJ2-7, with 8 nucleotides matching TRBD2. Germline assignment: CDR1 MGHDK and CDR2 SYGVNS. V gave up 4 bases and J gave up 2 bases; unmatched junction bases: 4. This CDR3 spans 14 amino acids. CDR3 sequence: CASSVPGGPYEQYF. CDR3 DNA: TGTGCCAGCAGTGTCCCGGGAGGGCCCTACGAGCAGTACTTC.

This clonotype appeared many times. The CDR3 loop reads CASSFSQGGVGQPQHF. DNA of the CDR3: TGTGCCAGCAGTTTTTCTCAGGGGGGTGTCGGGCAGCCCCAGCATTTT. The J gene is TRBJ1-5, the V gene TRBV12-3 or TRBV12-4, with 7 bases lining up with TRBD1. The length of the CDR3 is 16 residues. V dropped 3 bases and J dropped 7; count of bases not matched to a gene: 12.

There are many counts of this clonotype. The CDR3 nucleotides read TGTGCCAGCAGCCTCCAGGTAACCTACAATGAGCAGTTCTTC. Residues: CASSLQVTYNEQFF. This chain joins TRBV12-3 or TRBV12-4 and TRBJ2-1, with D unresolved. The CDR3 runs to 14 residues. Trimming cost V 6 bases and J 2 bases, with 11 bases left between them.

This clonotype has at least ten counts. The chain combines TRBV20-1 with TRBJ2-5; 9 nucleotides line up with TRBD2. CDR1 is DFQATT and CDR2 is SNEGSKA in the germline V gene (reference sequence). After removal of 0 bases from V and 4 bases from J, the junction contained 9 bases not matched to a gene. CDR3 length equals 16 residues. The CDR3 protein is CSARDGALAGRETQYF. The CDR3 DNA follows: TGCAGTGCTAGAGATGGAGCTCTAGCGGGAAGAGAGACCCAGTACTTC.

V is TRBV6-5 and J is TRBJ2-3; the match to TRBD1 covers 9 bases. CDR3 length: 16 residues. The V gene end was trimmed by 6 bases and the J gene end by 3 bases; junction bases not matched to a gene: 10. CDR1 MNHEY and CDR2 SVGAGI come from the germline V gene. CDR3 DNA sequence: TGTGCCAGCAGAATAGCCGGGACAGGGCTAACAGATACGCAGTATTTT. Residues: CASRIAGTGLTDTQYF.

The V call is TRBV29-1, the J call TRBJ2-5; unclear D gene. Germline assignment: CDR1 SQVTM and CDR2 ANQGSEA. The length of the CDR3 is 13 residues. V was trimmed by 1 base and J by 1 base, leaving 7 bases between them. The CDR3 sequence: CSVEGSIQETQYF. The CDR3 nucleotides read TGCAGCGTTGAAGGGTCTATCCAAGAGACCCAGTACTTC.

This clonotype was recorded many times. The V gene is TRBV6-2 or TRBV6-3, the J gene TRBJ2-7; perhaps TRBD2 as D (5 bases). Per the germline V gene, CDR1 is MNHEY and CDR2 is SVGEGT. The ends were cut back, 2 bases at V and 6 bases at J, with 11 bases in the middle. The CDR3 has 13 amino acids. CDR3 loop: CASSYVQSGEQYF. The CDR3 DNA reads as TGTGCCAGCAGTTACGTCCAGAGCGGCGAGCAGTACTTC.

Ten or more counts support this clonotype. The chain uses TRBV6-5 and TRBJ2-3, with D possibly TRBD1 on 5 matching bases. Germline CDR1 is MNHEY and CDR2 is SVGAGI. The CDR3 consists of 12 residues. Trimming shortened V by 6 bases and J by 5 bases, and 9 bases separated the two germline ends. Written as DNA, the CDR3 is TGTGCCAGCAGCTACACAGGAGATACGCAGTATTTT. Its translation is CASSYTGDTQYF.

This clonotype has at least ten counts. The chain uses TRBV12-5 and TRBJ2-1; 10 nucleotides agree with TRBD1. V lost 5 bases, J lost 2 bases, and 3 bases stayed unmatched. In germline, CDR1 is LGHNT, CDR2 FRNRAP. The CDR3 is made up of 15 amino acids. The CDR3 region has the DNA TGTGCTAGTGGTCTGGGACAGGGGCCCTACAATGAGCAGTTCTTC. Encoded protein: CASGLGQGPYNEQFF.

The chain is built from TRBV29-1 and TRBJ2-5; 7 positions match TRBD2. Per germline, CDR1 SQVTM and CDR2 ANQGSEA. After removal of 6 bases from V and 1 base from J, the junction contained 8 bases not matched to a gene. CDR3 length: 14 amino acids. The CDR3 loop reads CSVGEGNAQETQYF. DNA for the CDR3: TGCAGCGTCGGGGAGGGGAATGCCCAAGAGACCCAGTACTTC. Full variable domain (rest looked up from reference TRBV29-1 and TRBJ2-5): SAVISQKPSRDICQRGTSLTIQCQVDSQVTMMFWYRQQPGQSLTLIATANQGSEATYESGFVIDKFPISRPNLTFSTLTVSNMSPEDSSIYLCSVGEGNAQETQYFGPGTRLLVL.

With respect to this clonotype: A much larger clone differs from this one at a single base, so this may be a read error. The V call is TRBV10-3, the J call TRBJ2-7; D is perhaps TRBD1 (6 bases). In germline, CDR1 is ENHRY, CDR2 SYGVKD. CDR3 length: 16 residues. The CDR3 reads CAIIEGEWTLSYEQYF. The CDR3 bases are TGTGCCATCATTGAGGGGGAGTGGACCCTCTCCTACGAGCAGTACTTC.

This clonotype was recorded a few times. This chain uses TRBV12-3 or TRBV12-4 with TRBJ2-3; no clear D gene. This CDR3 is 15 amino acids long. V gave up 3 bases and J gave up 0 bases, with 10 bases separating them. The CDR3 DNA is TGTGCCAGCAGTTTGTATCTGCAAAGCACAGATACGCAGTATTTT. Translation: CASSLYLQSTDTQYF.

This clonotype was seen at least ten times. The CDR3 reads CASSLPSGRSNEQFF. In nucleotides, the CDR3 is TGTGCCAGCAGTTTGCCTAGCGGGAGGTCTAATGAGCAGTTCTTC. The rearrangement joins TRBV12-3 or TRBV12-4 to TRBJ2-1, with TRBD2 identical over 11 bases. V trimming: 3 bases; J trimming: 7 bases; junction bases outside the gene matches: 5. This CDR3 region has 15 residues.

This clonotype appeared many times. The rearrangement joins TRBV5-1 to TRBJ2-7; 7 nucleotides agree with TRBD1. The CDR3 spans 16 residues. V dropped 0 bases and J dropped 2; count of bases not matched to a gene: 8. CDR1 SGHRS and CDR2 YFSETQ come from the germline V gene. The CDR3 loop reads CASSLAPGQVAYEQYF. CDR3 DNA: TGCGCCAGCAGCTTGGCCCCCGGACAGGTTGCCTACGAGCAGTACTTC.

This clonotype was seen at least ten times. The chain uses TRBV24-1 and TRBJ1-1; D is unresolved. Germline values: CDR1 KGHDR, CDR2 SFDVKD. This CDR3 comprises 13 residues. Trimming removed 5 bases from V and 1 base from J, with 7 bases in between. In DNA, the CDR3 is TGTGCCACCAGTGGGACGGAGAACACTGAAGCTTTCTTT. Translated, it gives CATSGTENTEAFF.

This clonotype was observed many times. The chain links TRBV7-9 to TRBJ2-5; 9 bases match TRBD1. The CDR3 totals 13 residues. V shed 6 bases and J 5 bases; nucleotides not matched to a gene: 4. CDR1 is SEHNR and CDR2 is FQNEAQ in the germline V gene (reference sequence). The CDR3 region has the DNA TGTGCCAGCAGACGAACAGGGGGCGAGACCCAGTACTTC. Protein sequence: CASRRTGGETQYF.

Remarks on this clonotype: A read error is possible here, since a much larger clone lies one base away. The chain combines TRBV5-1 with TRBJ2-7, with D possibly TRBD2 on 6 matching bases. Trimming left V 3 bases short and J 5 bases short, with 15 bases between. The germline CDR1 and CDR2 sequences are SGHRS and YFSETQ. This CDR3 contains 14 residues. CDR3 region: CASSSARGSHEQYF. The DNA for the CDR3 is TGCGCCAGCAGCTCGGCCCGGGGGTCCCACGAGCAGTACTTC.